Following are 22 T cell receptor beta chains from one sample sequenced in a study of T-cell reconstitution after alpha-beta-depleted transplantation in children. Construction of the TCRbeta library involved unique molecular identifiers. TCRdb processed the PCR reads anew with MiXCR; each CDR3 protein has one entry. The data hold about 830,000 distinct CDR3 sequences, with 15% to 20% observed a single time. The sample in question was PBMCs, mostly from graft donor cells, obtained 360 days after TCRalphabeta/CD19-depleted stem cell transplant. The receptors were gathered from a male patient under 18 who had a stem cell transplant for acute lymphoblastic leukemia, so the T cells may come from the graft donor.

This clonotype was seen more than once but under ten times. In DNA, the CDR3 is TGCGCCAGCAGACCGGGACTAGCGGGAGGAATTTCGCAGTATTTT. This translates into CASRPGLAGGISQYF. The chain combines TRBV5-1 with TRBJ2-3; 15 positions agree with TRBD2. Germline assignment: CDR1 SGHRS and CDR2 YFSETQ. Trimming at V came to 5 bases and at J to 10 bases, leaving 8 bases not matched to a gene. The CDR3 spans 15 residues.

This clonotype came up many times. V is TRBV5-1 and J is TRBJ2-3, with D possibly TRBD1 on 5 matching bases. Germline-derived CDR1 and CDR2 are SGHRS and YFSETQ. Trimming shortened V by 4 bases and J by 3 bases, and 15 bases separated the two germline ends. The CDR3 sequence is 15 residues long. The CDR3 nucleotides are TGCGCCAGCAGCCCGGAGACAGCCTCAACAGATACGCAGTATTTT. It yields the protein CASSPETASTDTQYF.

This clonotype appeared a few times. The V gene is TRBV6-4, the J gene TRBJ2-2; 14 positions match TRBD2. The trim removed 4 bases at V and 6 bases at J, leaving 4 bases unmatched. The germline V gene encodes CDR1 MRHNA and CDR2 SNTAGT. The CDR3 length is 16 residues. The CDR3 nucleotides are TGTGCCAGCAGTGGACTAGCGGGAGGGCCAGCCGGGGAGCTGTTTTTT. Translating it yields CASSGLAGGPAGELFF.

This clonotype was detected many times. The CDR3 DNA reads TGTGCCTCGAGGATGGGCGAGCAGTACTTC. Translation gives CASRMGEQYF. The chain is built from TRBV24-1 and TRBJ2-7; D unclear. Per the germline V gene, CDR1 is KGHDR and CDR2 is SFDVKD. Trimming pared 12 bases from V and 6 bases from J, leaving 11 bases between. This CDR3 region has 10 residues.

This clonotype was seen ten or more times. The chain carries TRBV28 and TRBJ2-1; D remains unclear. The CDR3 has 15 amino acids. Germline V CDR1 and CDR2: MDHEN, SYDVKM. The V end was cut by 2 bases, the J end by 0 bases, with 8 bases between. The CDR3 region has the DNA TGTGCCAGCAGTTTAAGTACGAGCTCCTACAATGAGCAGTTCTTC. It translates to CASSLSTSSYNEQFF. The variable domain in full, with the rest retrieved from reference TRBV28 and TRBJ2-1, is DVKVTQSSRYLVKRTGEKVFLECVQDMDHENMFWYRQDPGLGLRLIYFSYDVKMKEKGDIPEGYSVSREKKERFSLILESASTNQTSMYLCASSLSTSSYNEQFFGPGTRLTVL.

This clonotype has just a few counts. The V and J genes are TRBV20-1 and TRBJ1-6; D ambiguous. Deletions cut 4 bases from V and 7 bases from J, with 8 bases between. The CDR3 has 12 amino acids. Per the germline V gene, CDR1 is DFQATT and CDR2 is SNEGSKA (reference sequence). The CDR3 protein is CSAKRLNSPLHF. The DNA of the CDR3 is TGCAGTGCTAAACGACTGAATTCACCCCTCCACTTT.

The genes are TRBV27 and TRBJ2-7, with TRBD2 identical over 7 bases. Germline V gene lookup returns CDR1 MNHEY and CDR2 SMNVEV (reference sequence). J lost 3 bases, V lost 10 bases, and 6 bases had no gene match. The CDR3 runs to 12 residues. CDR3 region: CATHGGSYEQYF. For the CDR3, the DNA is TGTGCCACTCACGGGGGGAGCTACGAGCAGTACTTC.

Many counts were recorded for this clonotype. The J gene is TRBJ2-1, the V gene TRBV14, with TRBD2 matching 7 bases. V lost 5 bases to trimming and J lost 6 bases; unmatched junction nucleotides: 10. The CDR3 totals 15 residues. CDR1 SGHDN and CDR2 FVKESK come from the germline V gene. This chain's CDR3 is CASSSLPGLVNEQFF. The DNA for the CDR3 is TGTGCCAGCAGCTCCCTTCCCGGACTAGTCAATGAGCAGTTCTTC.

The V gene is TRBV6-1, the J gene TRBJ2-7, with a possible D match to TRBD2 (5 bases). This CDR3 contains 12 residues. Germline lookup yields CDR1 MNHNS and CDR2 SASEGT. The V gene lost 6 bases and the J gene lost 4 bases, with 10 bases spanning the gap. DNA of the CDR3: TGTGCCAGCAGCGGGAAAGGATACGAGCAGTACTTC. It encodes CASSGKGYEQYF.

This chain connects TRBV29-1 to TRBJ2-1, with TRBD2 matching over 10 bases. The V and J ends lost 4 bases and 0 bases, in that order; junction bases with no gene match: 12. Germline loops: CDR1 SQVTM, CDR2 ANQGSEA. The CDR3 has 18 residues. The CDR3 nucleotides read TGCAGCGTTGGTAGGTTAGCGGGAGGCCCTAGCTCCTACAATGAGCAGTTCTTC. This sequence encodes CSVGRLAGGPSSYNEQFF.

V usage is TRBV27 and J usage is TRBJ2-5; D not resolved. Germline CDR1 MNHEY, CDR2 SMNVEV (reference sequence). V was pared by 1 base and J by 0 bases, with 9 bases between. CDR3 length equals 15 residues. The CDR3 sequence is CASSLWAAHQETQYF. The CDR3 coding sequence is TGTGCCAGCAGTTTATGGGCCGCACACCAAGAGACCCAGTACTTC.

Of note for this clonotype: This is likely an artifact of a read error, given a far larger clone one base away. V and J are TRBV5-1 and TRBJ2-3; D gene ambiguous. Germline V CDR1 and CDR2: SGHRS, YFSETQ. The CDR3 is made up of 14 amino acids. CDR3 DNA sequence: TGCGCCAGCAGATTGGATCCGAGCACAGATACGCAGTATTTT. This codes for CASRLDPSTDTQYF.

The chain employs TRBV27 and TRBJ1-3; D is perhaps TRBD1 (6 bases). Trimming removed 10 bases from V and 4 bases from J, with 17 bases in between. Per the germline V gene, CDR1 is MNHEY and CDR2 is SMNVEV (reference sequence). The CDR3 runs 14 residues. CDR3 DNA: TGTGCCACGGCCTCAGGGGTTTCAGGAAACACCATATATTTT. Its translation: CATASGVSGNTIYF.

This clonotype was seen a handful of times. The rearrangement uses TRBV2 and TRBJ2-2, with TRBD2 matching 12 bases. Germline lookup yields CDR1 SNHLY and CDR2 FYNNEI. Trimming at V came to 8 bases and at J to 6 bases, leaving 4 bases not matched to a gene. The CDR3 has 14 amino acids. The chain's CDR3 is CASWGLAGPGELFF. The CDR3 region has the DNA TGTGCCAGCTGGGGACTAGCGGGTCCCGGGGAGCTGTTTTTT.

The chain is built from TRBV4-1 and TRBJ2-3, with 9 bases that match TRBD2. Germline V gene sequence: CDR1 MGHRA, CDR2 YSYEKL. The CDR3 is 16 amino acids. The junction had 6 bases not matched to a gene; V was cut back by 3 bases and J by 2 bases. CDR3 loop: CASSQLAGVITDTQYF. CDR3 nucleotide sequence: TGCGCCAGCAGCCAGTTAGCGGGAGTTATCACAGATACGCAGTATTTT.

The chain has TRBV5-1 and TRBJ1-5; maybe TRBD1 (5 bases). The V end was cut by 4 bases, the J end by 8 bases, with 16 bases between. Germline V gives CDR1 SGHRS, CDR2 YFSETQ. This CDR3 has 14 residues. CDR3 in DNA: TGCGCCAGCAGCCATGGGACTGCAGGAAAGCCCCAGCATTTT. It specifies CASSHGTAGKPQHF.

This clonotype appeared a few times. The chain carries TRBV12-3 or TRBV12-4 and TRBJ1-2; 9 bases are shared with TRBD1. The CDR3 totals 13 residues. The V gene end was trimmed by 7 bases and the J gene end by 7 bases; junction bases not matched to a gene: 7. Written as DNA, the CDR3 is TGTGCCAGCACCAATACAGGGGGCGGTGGCTACACCTTC. Its protein is CASTNTGGGGYTF.

This clonotype was seen a few times. The chain combines TRBV12-3 or TRBV12-4 with TRBJ2-7; 11 bases map to TRBD2. V lost 8 bases, J lost 5 bases, and 2 bases stayed unmatched. The CDR3 consists of 12 residues. DNA of the CDR3: TGTGCCAGCCTAGCGGGAGGTCACGAGCAGTACTTC. Residues: CASLAGGHEQYF.

The table lists this clonotype with a few counts. The genes are TRBV29-1 and TRBJ1-1, with unresolved D. CDR3 length: 11 residues. Trimming cost V 7 bases and J 3 bases, with 9 bases left between them. Germline V gives CDR1 SQVTM, CDR2 ANQGSEA. The CDR3 DNA is TGCAGCGCCGGGAGGGACACTGAAGCTTTCTTT. Its protein product is CSAGRDTEAFF.

The V gene is TRBV7-9, the J gene TRBJ1-2, with D possibly matching TRBD1 (5 bases). CDR1 SEHNR and CDR2 FQNEAQ come from the germline V gene (reference sequence). CDR3 length equals 15 residues. V was shortened by 4 bases and J by 2 bases, with 14 bases between the two germline ends. The chain's CDR3 is CASSSTGPKNYGYTF. The DNA for the CDR3 is TGTGCCAGCAGCTCCACGGGGCCCAAGAACTATGGCTACACCTTC.

The V and J genes are TRBV20-1 and TRBJ2-2, with D perhaps TRBD2 (5 bases). Germline V gives CDR1 DFQATT, CDR2 SNEGSKA (reference sequence). Between the trimmed V and J ends, which lost 1 base and 6 bases, there was a span of 6 bases. The CDR3 spans 12 residues. The chain's CDR3 is CSARAGSGELFF. CDR3 coding DNA: TGCAGTGCTAGAGCGGGGTCCGGGGAGCTGTTTTTT.

CDR3 region: CASSLSRKNIQYF. CDR3 coding DNA: TGTGCCAGCAGTTTGTCGCGGAAAAACATTCAGTACTTC. The chain links TRBV12-3 or TRBV12-4 to TRBJ2-4, with D unresolved. This CDR3 region has 13 residues. The ends were cut back, 3 bases at V and 4 bases at J, with 7 bases in the middle.